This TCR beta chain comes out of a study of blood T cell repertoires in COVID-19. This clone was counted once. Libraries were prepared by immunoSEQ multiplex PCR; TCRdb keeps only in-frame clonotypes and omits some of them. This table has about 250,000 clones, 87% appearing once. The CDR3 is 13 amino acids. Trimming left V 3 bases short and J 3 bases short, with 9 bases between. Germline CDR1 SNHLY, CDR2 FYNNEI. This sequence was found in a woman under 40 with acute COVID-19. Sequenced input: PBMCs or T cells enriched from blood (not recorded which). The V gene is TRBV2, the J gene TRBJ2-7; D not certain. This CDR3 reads CASSDEAVYEQYF. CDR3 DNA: TGTGCCAGCAGTGATGAGGCAGTCTACGAGCAGTACTTC.